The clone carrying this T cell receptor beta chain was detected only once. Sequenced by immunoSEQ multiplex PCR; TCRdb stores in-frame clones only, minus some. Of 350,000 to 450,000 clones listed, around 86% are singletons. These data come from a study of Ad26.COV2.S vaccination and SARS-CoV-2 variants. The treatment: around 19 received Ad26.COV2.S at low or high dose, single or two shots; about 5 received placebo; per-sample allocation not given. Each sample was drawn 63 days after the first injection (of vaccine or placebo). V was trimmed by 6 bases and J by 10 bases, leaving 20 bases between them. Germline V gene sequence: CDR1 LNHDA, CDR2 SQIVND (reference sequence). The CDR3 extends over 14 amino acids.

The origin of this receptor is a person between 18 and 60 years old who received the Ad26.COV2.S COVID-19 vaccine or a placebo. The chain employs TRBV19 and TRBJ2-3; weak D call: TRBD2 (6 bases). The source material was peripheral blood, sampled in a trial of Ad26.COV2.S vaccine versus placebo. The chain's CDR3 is CASSPGLASGAQYF. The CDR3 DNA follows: TGTGCCAGTAGCCCGGGACTCGCCTCAGGTGCGCAGTATTTT.